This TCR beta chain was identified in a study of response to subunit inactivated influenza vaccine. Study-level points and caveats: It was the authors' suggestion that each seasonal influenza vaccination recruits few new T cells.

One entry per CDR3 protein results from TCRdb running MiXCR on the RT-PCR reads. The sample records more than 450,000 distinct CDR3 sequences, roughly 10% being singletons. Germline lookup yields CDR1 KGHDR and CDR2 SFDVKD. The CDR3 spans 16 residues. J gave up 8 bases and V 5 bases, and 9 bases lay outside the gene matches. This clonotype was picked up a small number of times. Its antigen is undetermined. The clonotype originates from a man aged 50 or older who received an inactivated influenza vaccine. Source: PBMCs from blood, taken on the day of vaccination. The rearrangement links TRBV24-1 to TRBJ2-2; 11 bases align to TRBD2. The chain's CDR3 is CATSGSLAGGLGELFF. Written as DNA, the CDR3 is TGTGCCACCAGTGGCAGTCTAGCGGGAGGCCTTGGGGAGCTGTTTTTT.